The next 25 T cell receptor beta chains were all read from a single sample in a study of a mutant IDH1 vaccine in newly diagnosed glioma. The table came from immunoSEQ multiplex PCR; TCRdb's copy has only in-frame clones and leaves some out. The profile covers around 50,000 clones, with 80% to 90% appearing a single time and approximately 2.5% taken by the ten largest. Indicated time point: baseline, week 1 (first vaccination visit). Indicated treatment: pre-vaccination baseline after standard-of-care therapy. Material: PBMCs, obtained from a glioma patient treated with radiotherapy, temozolomide or both. The receptors derive from a man aged 35 to 55 with glioma.

The chain is built from TRBV4-3 and TRBJ2-1; 8 bases fit TRBD2. This CDR3 region has 16 residues. The junction had 9 bases not matched to a gene; V was cut back by 2 bases and J by 6 bases. CDR1 LGHNA and CDR2 YSLEER come from the germline V gene. CDR3 in amino acids: CASSQLSGSLVNEQFF. CDR3 nucleotide sequence: TGCGCCAGCAGCCAACTGAGCGGGAGTTTAGTCAATGAGCAGTTCTTC.

The V call is TRBV4-3, the J call TRBJ2-7, with D hard to call. Germline loops: CDR1 LGHNA, CDR2 YSLEER. Trimming took off 0 bases at V and 1 base at J, with 13 bases between the two ends. The CDR3 has 16 residues. CDR3 residues: CASSQDHSLPSYEQYF. Here the CDR3 DNA reads TGCGCCAGCAGCCAAGATCATTCGCTCCCTTCCTACGAGCAGTACTTC.

The gene calls are TRBV9 and TRBJ2-1; no clear D gene. Trimming shortened V by 0 bases and J by 9 bases, and 13 bases separated the two germline ends. From germline, CDR1 is SGDLS and CDR2 YYNGEE. The CDR3 consists of 14 residues. The CDR3 coding sequence is TGTGCCAGCAGCGTAGCTGTCCCATACTCTGAGCAGTTCTTC. As protein: CASSVAVPYSEQFF.

The gene calls are TRBV7-3 and TRBJ1-1; D is undetermined. CDR1 is SGHTA and CDR2 is FQGTGA in the germline V gene. V lost 5 bases to trimming and J lost 4 bases, with 11 bases between them. The CDR3 consists of 13 residues. The CDR3 bases are TGTGCCAGCAGCGCCCTAAGTAGCACTGAAGCTTTCTTT. Amino acids: CASSALSSTEAFF. Full variable domain (remainder filled in from reference TRBV7-3 and TRBJ1-1): GAGVSQTPSNKVTEKGKYVELRCDPISGHTALYWYRQSLGQGPEFLIYFQGTGAADDSGLPNDRFFAVRPEGSVSTLKIQRTERGDSAVYLCASSALSSTEAFFGQGTRLTVV.

This clone was detected only a few times. The chain couples TRBV5-1 to TRBJ1-4; TRBD1 matches 8 bases. This CDR3 has 15 residues. With V trimmed by 4 bases and J by 5 bases, 7 bases remained unmatched. Germline V CDR1 and CDR2: SGHRS, YFSETQ. The CDR3 loop reads CASSVADRENEKLFF. In DNA, the CDR3 is TGCGCCAGCAGCGTGGCGGACAGGGAAAATGAAAAACTGTTTTTT.

V usage is TRBV6-5 and J usage is TRBJ2-7; 7 bases line up with TRBD2. Unmatched junction bases numbered 9, after V lost 5 bases and J lost 2 bases. This CDR3 has 15 residues. CDR1 MNHEY and CDR2 SVGAGI come from the germline V gene. This CDR3 is CASSNLAGSPYEQYF. CDR3 nucleotides: TGTGCCAGCAGTAACTTAGCGGGTTCCCCCTACGAGCAGTACTTC.

V is TRBV5-6 and J is TRBJ2-7, with D perhaps matching TRBD2 (7 bases). V dropped 3 bases and J dropped 4 bases, with 17 bases sitting between them. Per germline, CDR1 SGHDT and CDR2 YYEEEE. The CDR3 spans 15 residues. This chain's CDR3 is CASSSQGGGLYEQYF. The CDR3 DNA reads TGTGCCAGCAGCTCCCAGGGAGGGGGGTTATACGAGCAGTACTTC.

J is TRBJ2-7 and V is TRBV7-9, with D unresolved. Germline V CDR1 and CDR2: SEHNR, FQNEAQ (reference sequence). This CDR3 contains 15 residues. V dropped 1 base and J dropped 7 bases, with 17 bases sitting between them. CDR3 nucleotides: TGTGCCAGCAGCTTAGAGGCAGCCTCCCGGGTGGAGCAGTACTTC. This encodes CASSLEAASRVEQYF.

This sequence joins TRBV18 and TRBJ2-4; D perhaps matches TRBD2 (6 bases). The CDR3 is made up of 16 amino acids. Germline CDR1 is KGHSH and CDR2 is LQKENI. Trimming removed 0 bases from V and 6 bases from J, with 15 bases in between. This CDR3 is CASSPPLFGGPNIQYF. The CDR3 nucleotides read TGTGCCAGCTCACCACCGCTGTTCGGGGGTCCAAACATTCAGTACTTC.

The chain is built from TRBV6-1 and TRBJ2-7, with 10 bases fitting TRBD1. The CDR3 has 16 amino acids. CDR1 is MNHNS and CDR2 is SASEGT in the germline V gene. V shed 2 bases and J 0 bases; nucleotides not matched to a gene: 4. The CDR3 spells CASSEFWTGGSYEQYF. CDR3 bases: TGTGCCAGCAGTGAATTTTGGACAGGGGGCTCCTACGAGCAGTACTTC.

Worth noting for this clone: Distinct nucleotide sequences in the sample also encode this CDR3. The CDR3 nucleotides read TGTGCCAGCAGCTTAGCGGGACGCCAAGAGACCCAGTACTTC. It codes for CASSLAGRQETQYF. The rearrangement joins TRBV7-2 to TRBJ2-5; D may match TRBD1 or TRBD2 (5 bases each). The length of the CDR3 is 14 residues. The V and J ends lost 0 bases and 1 base respectively, with 6 bases between them. Germline loops: CDR1 SGHTA, CDR2 FQGNSA.

The V gene is TRBV25-1, the J gene TRBJ2-7; tentatively, D is TRBD2 (6 bases). Per the germline V gene, CDR1 is MGHDK and CDR2 is SYGVNS. V lost 8 bases and J lost 6, with 26 bases in between. This CDR3 is 16 amino acids long. This CDR3 reads CASRVGGTVLYGEQYF. CDR3 coding DNA: TGTGCCAGCCGAGTTGGGGGGACTGTTCTTTATGGCGAGCAGTACTTC.

The rearrangement joins TRBV2 to TRBJ2-7; 8 bases line up with TRBD1. There are 14 residues in the CDR3. CDR1 is SNHLY and CDR2 is FYNNEI in the germline V gene. V trimming: 6 bases; J trimming: 0 bases; junction bases outside the gene matches: 4. The CDR3 here is CASRGGTGSYEQYF. CDR3 DNA: TGTGCCAGCAGAGGAGGGACAGGCTCCTACGAGCAGTACTTC.

The chain combines TRBV5-4 with TRBJ2-2; perhaps D is TRBD1 or TRBD2 (5 bases each). The CDR3 is made up of 17 amino acids. V shed 0 bases and J shed 3 bases, with 15 bases lying between them. The germline V gene encodes CDR1 SGHNT and CDR2 YYREEE (reference sequence). DNA for the CDR3: TGTGCCAGCAGCTTGGTAGGTTCGGGACCCCACACCGGGGAGCTGTTTTTT. As protein: CASSLVGSGPHTGELFF. The variable domain in full, with the rest retrieved from reference TRBV5-4 and TRBJ2-2, is ETGVTQSPTHLIKTRGQQVTLRCSSQSGHNTVSWYQQALGQGPQFIFQYYREEENGRGNFPPRFSGLQFPNYSSELNVNALELDDSALYLCASSLVGSGPHTGELFFGEGSRLTVL.

This rearrangement joins TRBV11-2 to TRBJ1-2, with D possibly being TRBD1 (6 bases). V shed 5 bases and J shed 7 bases, with 11 bases lying between them. This CDR3 is 12 amino acids long. The germline gives CDR1 SGHAT, CDR2 FQNNGV. This CDR3 reads CASSNRAGGYTF. CDR3 in DNA: TGTGCCAGCAGCAACAGGGCGGGTGGCTACACCTTC.

This clone was detected once. V and J are TRBV21-1 and TRBJ2-7; the table's D gene call, TRBD2, was not cross checked with the DNA. TRBV21-1 is assigned pseudogene status. This CDR3 region has 16 residues. CDR3 protein: CASSNIAGGISYEQYF. The CDR3 DNA is TGTGCCAGCAGCAACATAGCGGGAGGCATCTCCTACGAGCAGTACTTC.

The chain has TRBV5-6 and TRBJ1-1; no clear D. V was trimmed by 5 bases and J by 6 bases, leaving 11 bases between them. Germline V gives CDR1 SGHDT, CDR2 YYEEEE. The CDR3 has 12 amino acids. In nucleotides, the CDR3 is TGTGCCAGCAGTGCTCGGGTGGCTGAAGCTTTCTTT. Translating gives CASSARVAEAFF.

The chain combines TRBV2 with TRBJ2-2; 13 bases match TRBD2. V gave up 6 bases and J gave up 3 bases; unmatched junction bases: 4. From germline, CDR1 is SNHLY and CDR2 FYNNEI. There are 16 residues in the CDR3. The CDR3 loop is CASRRGLAGHTGELFF. CDR3 sequence (DNA): TGTGCCAGCAGACGGGGACTAGCGGGACACACCGGGGAGCTGTTTTTT.

This chain connects TRBV7-9 to TRBJ2-7, with TRBD2 matching 7 bases. Losses at the gene ends were 1 base for V and 4 bases for J; bases not matched to a gene: 7. This CDR3 is 15 amino acids long. The germline CDR1 and CDR2 sequences are SEHNR and FQNEAQ (reference sequence). The CDR3 protein is CASSLVLAVDYEQYF. The CDR3 DNA follows: TGTGCCAGCAGCTTAGTCCTAGCGGTCGATTACGAGCAGTACTTC.

The chain combines TRBV7-9 with TRBJ2-5; D may be TRBD1 (5 bases). V lost 8 bases and J lost 4, with 17 bases in between. The CDR3 covers 14 residues. Germline V CDR1 and CDR2: SEHNR, FQNEAQ (reference sequence). The CDR3 spells CASGWKFQGETQYF. CDR3 DNA: TGTGCCAGCGGGTGGAAGTTTCAGGGAGAGACCCAGTACTTC.

This chain joins TRBV14 and TRBJ1-1; D remains ambiguous. V lost 1 base and J 9 bases, leaving 9 bases between the germline ends. This CDR3 has 12 residues. Germline-derived CDR1 and CDR2 are SGHDN and FVKESK. This chain's CDR3 is CASSQGVLQAFF. Written as DNA, the CDR3 is TGTGCCAGCAGCCAAGGTGTCCTTCAAGCTTTCTTT.

A few counts support this clone. The same CDR3 also results from other DNA sequences found in this sample. The chain employs TRBV6-5 and TRBJ1-5; no clear D gene. Germline V lookup: CDR1 MNHEY, CDR2 SVGAGI. V was trimmed by 3 bases and J by 6 bases, leaving 9 bases between them. The CDR3 covers 13 residues. The chain's CDR3 is CASSYREGQPQHF. The CDR3 DNA is TGTGCCAGCAGTTATAGGGAGGGTCAGCCCCAGCATTTT.

J is TRBJ1-1 and V is TRBV2, with D maybe TRBD1 (6 bases). Trimming left V 1 base short and J 0 bases short, with 9 bases between. Germline V gene lookup returns CDR1 SNHLY and CDR2 FYNNEI. This CDR3 contains 15 residues. CDR3 in DNA: TGTGCCAGCAGTGAAGAAAGGGGGATGAACACTGAAGCTTTCTTT. It translates to CASSEERGMNTEAFF.

The chain joins TRBV5-4 to TRBJ2-3; no firm D call. Trimming pared 0 bases from V and 0 bases from J, leaving 8 bases between. CDR1 is SGHNT, CDR2 YYREEE, per germline (reference sequence). This CDR3 region has 15 residues. The CDR3 DNA is TGTGCCAGCAGCTTGGGGGCGTATAGCACAGATACGCAGTATTTT. This sequence encodes CASSLGAYSTDTQYF.

The V and J genes are TRBV7-2 and TRBJ1-1; D gene uncertain. Deletions cut 5 bases from V and 4 bases from J, with 17 bases between. The CDR3 covers 15 residues. Germline V CDR1 and CDR2: SGHTA, FQGNSA. The CDR3 reads CASSARSRLVTEAFF. The CDR3 DNA reads as TGTGCCAGCAGCGCCCGGTCGAGGTTGGTCACTGAAGCTTTCTTT.